These 19 T cell receptor beta chains were sequenced from one sample in a study of CD8+ T cells in alopecia areata. Sequencing used cDNA as its template, made by extracting RNA and reverse transcribing it. The data were produced by immunoSEQ multiplex PCR, yet TCRdb's version contains in-frame clones alone and is incomplete. This sample has about 250,000 clones, with roughly two thirds found just once. The sample in question was CD4+ T cells sorted from blood, obtained at week 0. The receptors were gathered from a human donor with alopecia areata.

This rearrangement joins TRBV5-6 to TRBJ2-5; weak D call: TRBD2 (5 bases). The CDR3 is made up of 15 amino acids. The germline CDR1 and CDR2 sequences are SGHDT and YYEEEE. Trimming took off 0 bases at V and 1 base at J, with 10 bases between the two ends. The CDR3 DNA reads TGTGCCAGCAGCTTGGAACTGAGGGTCCAAGAGACCCAGTACTTC. Amino acid sequence: CASSLELRVQETQYF.

The chain employs TRBV29-1 and TRBJ2-1; D may be TRBD2 (6 bases). This CDR3 has 15 amino acids. The V end was cut by 5 bases, the J end by 0 bases, with 14 bases between. In germline, CDR1 is SQVTM, CDR2 ANQGSEA. CDR3 protein: CSVLGGALSYNEQFF. CDR3 coding DNA: TGCAGCGTTTTAGGAGGGGCCCTCTCCTACAATGAGCAGTTCTTC.

The chain combines TRBV7-2 with TRBJ2-2; TRBD2 agrees at 7 bases. The germline CDR1 and CDR2 sequences are SGHTA and FQGNSA. The CDR3 consists of 16 residues. With V trimmed by 5 bases and J by 3 bases, 9 bases remained unmatched. The CDR3 coding sequence is TGTGCCAGCAGCCAACCCGGACTAGGGCACACCGGGGAGCTGTTTTTT. This codes for CASSQPGLGHTGELFF. The full variable domain, completed using reference TRBV7-2 and TRBJ2-2, is GAGVSQSPSNKVTEKGKDVELRCDPISGHTALYWYRQSLGQGLEFLIYFQGNSAPDKSGLPSDRFSAERTGGSVSTLTIQRTQQEDSAVYLCASSQPGLGHTGELFFGEGSRLTVL.

The chain is built from TRBV2 and TRBJ2-5, with 7 bases lining up with TRBD1. CDR1 and CDR2 from the germline V gene are SNHLY and FYNNEI. The CDR3 loop spans 15 amino acids. V was pared by 6 bases and J by 2 bases, with 9 bases of the junction left unmatched. The CDR3 protein is CASREFTGEQETQYF. The CDR3 DNA reads TGTGCCAGCAGGGAATTTACAGGGGAACAAGAGACCCAGTACTTC.

The gene calls are TRBV9 and TRBJ2-2; D possibly corresponds to TRBD2 (5 bases). Trimming took 0 bases from V and 0 from J, leaving 9 bases between them. Per the germline V gene, CDR1 is SGDLS and CDR2 is YYNGEE. This CDR3 is 16 amino acids long. CDR3 sequence reads: CASSVDPSSNTGELFF. The CDR3 region has the DNA TGTGCCAGCAGCGTAGATCCTAGCTCGAACACCGGGGAGCTGTTTTTT.

The chain joins TRBV7-2 to TRBJ1-6; D gene ambiguous. Trimming took off 5 bases at V and 8 bases at J, with 13 bases between the two ends. Germline V gene lookup returns CDR1 SGHTA and CDR2 FQGNSA. The CDR3 is made up of 14 amino acids. The CDR3: CASSILGQDSPLHF. CDR3 nucleotide sequence: TGTGCCAGCAGCATTCTAGGGCAGGATTCACCCCTCCACTTT.

V usage is TRBV29-1 and J usage is TRBJ2-1, with TRBD1 as a possible D gene (5 bases). Germline V lookup: CDR1 SQVTM, CDR2 ANQGSEA. The CDR3 consists of 14 residues. V lost 2 bases and J 3 bases, leaving 11 bases between the germline ends. The CDR3 spells CSVERTPDYNEQFF. The DNA for the CDR3 is TGCAGCGTTGAACGGACACCGGACTACAATGAGCAGTTCTTC.

The chain uses TRBV29-1 and TRBJ2-2; D remains ambiguous. In germline, CDR1 is SQVTM, CDR2 ANQGSEA. This CDR3 comprises 14 residues. Trimming took off 4 bases at V and 0 bases at J, with 9 bases between the two ends. The CDR3 loop reads CSVGKGTNTGELFF. The CDR3 nucleotides read TGCAGCGTTGGGAAGGGCACGAACACCGGGGAGCTGTTTTTT.

CDR3 region: CASSVDQGRVYTF. The CDR3 bases are TGTGCCAGCAGCGTAGATCAGGGTCGAGTCTACACCTTC. This chain joins TRBV9 and TRBJ1-2; D is possibly TRBD1 (5 bases). This CDR3 is built from 13 residues. V dropped 0 bases and J dropped 10 bases, with 13 bases sitting between them. CDR1 and CDR2 (germline): SGDLS, YYNGEE. Combining the CDR3 with reference TRBV9 and TRBJ1-2 gives the whole variable domain DSGVTQTPKHLITATGQRVTLRCSPRSGDLSVYWYQQSLDQGLQFLIQYYNGEERAKGNILERFSAQQFPDLHSELNLSSLELGDSALYFCASSVDQGRVYTFGSGTRLTVV.

The chain links TRBV30 to TRBJ1-1; possibly TRBD1 for D (5 bases). Trimming shortened V by 2 bases and J by 1 base, and 11 bases separated the two germline ends. Germline V gene sequence: CDR1 GTSNPN, CDR2 SVGIG (reference sequence). The length of the CDR3 is 14 residues. The CDR3 sequence is CAWSLWGTNTEAFF. In nucleotides, the CDR3 is TGTGCCTGGAGTCTCTGGGGCACGAACACTGAAGCTTTCTTT.

This clone has only a few counts. Germline and junction disagree at one end, which may indicate a read error. The rearrangement joins TRBV30 to TRBJ2-5; D gene unclear. The CDR3 has 14 amino acids. Germline loops: CDR1 GTSNPN, CDR2 SVGIG (reference sequence). This CDR3 is CAWQRTDQQGTQYF. CDR3 nucleotides: TGTGCCTGGCAAAGGACGGACCAGCAAGGGACCCAGTACTTC.

V and J are TRBV6-6 and TRBJ2-2; D tentatively reads TRBD1 or TRBD2 (5 bases each). The V gene lost 8 bases and the J gene lost 4 bases, with 14 bases spanning the gap. The CDR3 is made up of 14 amino acids. CDR1 is MNHNY, CDR2 SVGAGI, per germline (reference sequence). The CDR3 here is CASASGRGTGELFF. In DNA form, the CDR3 reads TGTGCCAGCGCGTCGGGGCGAGGCACCGGGGAGCTGTTTTTT.

CDR3 region: CASSQRTGIKANTGELFF. CDR3 DNA sequence: TGTGCCAGCAGCCAACGGACAGGGATCAAGGCGAACACCGGGGAGCTGTTTTTT. The V and J genes are TRBV7-9 and TRBJ2-2, with 8 bases matching TRBD1. The CDR3 consists of 18 residues. CDR1 is SEHNR and CDR2 is FQNEAQ in the germline V gene (reference sequence). Trimming took 5 bases from V and 0 from J; bases not matched to a gene: 11.

This chain connects TRBV2 to TRBJ1-2, with D unclear. Germline CDR1 and CDR2: SNHLY and FYNNEI. Trimming took 6 bases from V and 2 from J, leaving 10 bases between them. The CDR3 is 13 amino acids. In nucleotides, the CDR3 is TGTGCCAGCAGCCCGGACCCGAACTATGGCTACACCTTC. Its protein product is CASSPDPNYGYTF. The whole variable domain, filled in from reference TRBV2 and TRBJ1-2, reads EPEVTQTPSHQVTQMGQEVILRCVPISNHLYFYWYRQILGQKVEFLVSFYNNEISEKSEIFDDQFSVERPDGSNFTLKIRSTKLEDSAMYFCASSPDPNYGYTFGSGTRLTVV.

This clone came up a few times. This chain uses TRBV25-1 with TRBJ1-2, with 10 bases matching TRBD1. The germline V gene has CDR1 MGHDK and CDR2 SYGVNS. This CDR3 has 12 residues. The CDR3 sequence is CGSTGGDDGYTF. The CDR3 bases are TGTGGCTCGACAGGGGGCGATGATGGCTACACCTTC.

The table lists this clone with a few counts. The chain links TRBV7-9 to TRBJ2-5; D possibly matches TRBD1 or TRBD2 (5 bases each). Trimming left V 2 bases short and J 5 bases short, with 12 bases between. Looked up from germline, CDR1 is SEHNR and CDR2 is FQNEAQ (reference sequence). This CDR3 spans 14 amino acids. CDR3 loop: CASSLLGTMETQYF. In nucleotides, the CDR3 is TGTGCCAGCAGCTTACTAGGGACGATGGAGACCCAGTACTTC.

The V call is TRBV18, the J call TRBJ2-3; D gene uncertain. V was shortened by 3 bases and J by 6 bases, with 7 bases between the two germline ends. This CDR3 is built from 12 residues. CDR1 KGHSH and CDR2 LQKENI come from the germline V gene. CDR3: CASSPSGDTQYF. CDR3 coding DNA: TGTGCCAGCTCACCTAGTGGTGATACGCAGTATTTT.

This chain uses TRBV2 with TRBJ2-6; 10 nucleotides line up with TRBD1. J was trimmed by 0 bases and V by 6 bases; bases with no gene match: 5. The CDR3 extends over 17 amino acids. Germline assignment: CDR1 SNHLY and CDR2 FYNNEI. The CDR3 is CASRTGQGYSGANVLTF. The CDR3 DNA follows: TGTGCCAGCAGGACGGGACAGGGGTACTCTGGGGCCAACGTCCTGACTTTC.

The J gene is TRBJ2-7, the V gene TRBV27, with D unresolved. This CDR3 comprises 15 residues. Germline values: CDR1 MNHEY, CDR2 SMNVEV (reference sequence). V lost 5 bases to trimming and J lost 0 bases, with 14 bases between them. This CDR3 is CASSPLKSLSYEQYF. In nucleotides, the CDR3 is TGTGCCAGCAGTCCCCTAAAGTCCCTCTCCTACGAGCAGTACTTC.